These T cell receptor beta chains were read from a single sample in a study of CD8 T cells in ankylosing spondylitis. TCRdb independently ran MiXCR on the 5' RACE reads; one entry per CDR3 protein. Found here are around 340,000 distinct CDR3 sequences, about 15% of them singletons; the top ten hold 0.9% to 1.2%. The specimen sequenced was blood, either unsorted or a sorted T cell fraction (not recorded which). The receptor set was obtained from a male donor with ankylosing spondylitis or in good health (not recorded which). CDR3s include the opening cysteine and the closing phenylalanine or tryptophan. A D gene is named only where the DNA matches it firmly. Only some rows state a clone size, as once, few, many or a class for expanded clones.

J	size	V	D	CDR3	DNA
TRBJ2-7	-	TRBV25-1	TRBD1	CASSEQSQGAGEQYF	TGTGCCAGCAGTGAACAGAGCCAGGGGGCGGGAGAGCAGTACTTC
TRBJ1-1	few	TRBV29-1	-	CSVGGVGSNTEAFF	TGCAGCGTTGGAGGGGTAGGGTCGAACACTGAAGCTTTCTTT
TRBJ2-2	many	TRBV7-2	-	CASSLVGGELFF	TGTGCCAGCAGCTTAGTTGGGGGGGAGCTGTTTTTT
TRBJ2-3	few	TRBV5-1	TRBD2	CASSSRLATDTQYF	TGCGCCAGCAGCTCCCGACTAGCGACAGATACGCAGTATTTT
TRBJ2-1	-	TRBV5-1	TRBD2	CASSFRTSGDEQFF	TGCGCCAGCAGCTTTAGAACTAGCGGCGATGAGCAGTTCTTC
TRBJ1-6	few	TRBV10-3	-	CAISEGGPNNSPLHF	TGTGCCATCAGTGAGGGAGGGCCGAATAATTCACCCCTCCACTTT
TRBJ1-4	few	TRBV15	TRBD1	CATSPTDRVYNEKLFF	TGTGCCACCAGCCCAACGGACAGGGTCTATAATGAAAAACTGTTTTTT
TRBJ2-5	many	TRBV20-1	TRBD2	CSALPGTSGQETQYF	TGCAGTGCTCTACCCGGGACTAGCGGACAAGAGACCCAGTACTTC
TRBJ1-1	few	TRBV18	-	CASSPPTRVMNTEAFF	TGTGCCAGCTCACCACCGACCCGGGTCATGAACACTGAAGCTTTCTTT
TRBJ2-5	few	TRBV20-1	-	CSAGPGYQETQYF	TGCAGTGCAGGCCCGGGGTATCAAGAGACCCAGTACTTC
TRBJ2-7	-	TRBV6-1	-	CASSPGTRSNEQYF	TGTGCCAGCAGCCCCGGGACAAGGAGCAACGAGCAGTACTTC
TRBJ2-1	few	TRBV5-1	TRBD1	CASSFGTGSSYNEQFF	TGCGCCAGCAGCTTCGGGACAGGGAGCTCCTACAATGAGCAGTTCTTC
TRBJ1-1	-	TRBV20-1	-	CSARPDSNTEAFF	TGCAGTGCTAGACCGGACTCGAACACTGAAGCTTTCTTT
TRBJ1-4	-	TRBV4-2	-	CASTPTGGRDEKLFF	TGTGCCAGCACCCCTACTGGGGGTCGGGATGAAAAACTGTTTTTT
TRBJ1-1	-	TRBV4-1	-	CASTLQAPNTEAFF	TGCGCCAGCACCCTACAGGCTCCGAACACTGAAGCTTTCTTT